This T cell receptor (beta chain) was sequenced for a study of identical twins. Whole-study findings and limits: Out-of-frame alpha sequences shared by twins were enriched for low generation probability. Invariant MAIT and iNKT cells are populations that could partly confound zero-insertion analyses.

Worth noting for this clonotype: The antigen remains undetermined.

Every sampled donor was Caucasian and healthy. Carrying unique molecular identifiers, the cDNA also gained a universal primer site through template switching. MiXCR, applied by TCRdb to the 5' RACE reads, yields one record per CDR3 protein. The sample includes about 530,000 distinct CDR3 sequences, approximately 20% seen only once; the top ten take 0.45% to 0.5%. The same specimen was also included in a second study, on yellow fever vaccine responses in identical twins.

Sequenced input: CD4+ T cells sorted from blood. The TCR was taken from a young woman in good health.

CDR3 loop: CASSQFGDGKQFF. The DNA of the CDR3 is TGTGCCAGCAGCCAATTCGGCGATGGTAAGCAGTTCTTC. The chain carries TRBV3-1 and TRBJ2-1; D is ambiguous. The CDR3 is 13 amino acids. V lost 2 bases and J lost 11, with 13 bases in between. Germline V gene sequence: CDR1 LGHDT, CDR2 YNNKEL (reference sequence).